The source of this T cell receptor beta chain is a study of T cells in Graves' hyperthyroidism and ophthalmopathy. Findings and caveats of the study: Researchers report that a 13 V-J model separated ophthalmopathy from stable hyperthyroidism.

This clonotype was counted ten times or more. Its matching antigen is unknown. The V gene lost 0 bases and the J gene lost 6 bases, with 14 bases spanning the gap. Germline CDR1 LGHNA, CDR2 YNFKEQ. This CDR3 has 15 residues. Researchers amplified the TCR beta CDR3 regions from RNA transcripts. A first-round RT-PCR of the TCR CDR3 used the HTBI primer set. TCRdb analysed the multiplex PCR reads with MiXCR anew, one entry per CDR3 protein. The sample records 200,000 to 300,000 distinct CDR3 sequences, around 25% being singletons. Uncontrolled infection, other autoimmune disease, pregnancy or lactation disqualified patients from enrolment. For the diagnoses, clinical symptoms, serum thyroxine and TRAb, thyroid ultrasound and orbital computed tomography were used.

The material sequenced was blood. The rearrangement links TRBV4-2 to TRBJ1-2; TRBD1 is a possible D gene (5 bases). This sequence was found in a middle-aged woman with Graves' ophthalmopathy. DNA of the CDR3: TGTGCCAGCAGCCAAGATGTACAGGACGCACATGGCTACACCTTC. This sequence encodes CASSQDVQDAHGYTF.